What follows describes a single T cell receptor beta chain. Its antigen is still unknown. This specimen comes from a study of cytomegalovirus exposure and HLA in healthy donors. Overall study results and limits: Cytomegalovirus-associated TCR beta chains were listed, numbering 150 to 200. Cytomegalovirus status, reportedly, was diagnosed with high specificity and sensitivity by the classifier.

It was healthy bone marrow donors who served as donors. Primers for the PCR totalled 60 Vbeta and 13 Jbeta. Libraries were prepared by immunoSEQ multiplex PCR; TCRdb keeps only in-frame clonotypes and omits some of them. The ten most abundant clones cover around 3.5% of a sample with over 90,000 clones. Trimming took off 5 bases at V and 4 bases at J, with 14 bases between the two ends. The V gene's germline CDR1 is SGHVS and CDR2 FNYEAQ. This CDR3 has 14 amino acids. The V call is TRBV7-6, the J call TRBJ1-2; no firm D call. The TCR comes from a man between 40 and 49 years old in good health and CMV-seronegative. The sample comprised PBMCs. The CDR3 DNA reads as TGTGCCAGCAGCCCTGCCGTAGATCTCTATGGCTACACCTTC. Translating gives CASSPAVDLYGYTF.